The present T cell receptor beta chain was sequenced within a study of T-cell memory formation after mild COVID-19. Study overall: In these data, TCR clusters were largely donor specific.

5'RACE primed from the constant segment yielded TCR alpha and TCR beta cDNA libraries bearing sample barcodes and UMIs. TCRdb ran MiXCR on the 5' RACE reads and lists one entry per CDR3 protein. The sample holds about 400,000 distinct CDR3 sequences; around 15% are singletons and the top ten take under 25%. CDR1 and CDR2 (germline): SQVTM, ANQGSEA. The CDR3 is 15 amino acids. Trimming took 5 bases from V and 2 from J; bases not matched to a gene: 11. The sample holds a few counts of this clonotype. What it binds is not known. Study-level points and caveats: Among clones peaking at day 37 in the second wave, SARS-CoV-2 specificity remained unconfirmed. The finding that pre-infection memory included some responding clones suggested that cross-reactive memory joined.

Sequenced input: PBMCs or a T cell subset sorted from them (not recorded which). The V gene is TRBV29-1, the J gene TRBJ2-5; 7 positions match TRBD1. The TCR comes from a man between 18 and 29 years old who had mild COVID-19 (a few samples of this study predate the infection). Cell type and time point are not known. Here the CDR3 DNA reads TGCAGCGTTCGTCGACAGGGAAGGGGGCAAGAGACCCAGTACTTC. This encodes CSVRRQGRGQETQYF. The whole variable domain, remainder taken from reference TRBV29-1 and TRBJ2-5, is SAVISQKPSRDICQRGTSLTIQCQVDSQVTMMFWYRQQPGQSLTLIATANQGSEATYESGFVIDKFPISRPNLTFSTLTVSNMSPEDSSIYLCSVRRQGRGQETQYFGPGTRLLVL.